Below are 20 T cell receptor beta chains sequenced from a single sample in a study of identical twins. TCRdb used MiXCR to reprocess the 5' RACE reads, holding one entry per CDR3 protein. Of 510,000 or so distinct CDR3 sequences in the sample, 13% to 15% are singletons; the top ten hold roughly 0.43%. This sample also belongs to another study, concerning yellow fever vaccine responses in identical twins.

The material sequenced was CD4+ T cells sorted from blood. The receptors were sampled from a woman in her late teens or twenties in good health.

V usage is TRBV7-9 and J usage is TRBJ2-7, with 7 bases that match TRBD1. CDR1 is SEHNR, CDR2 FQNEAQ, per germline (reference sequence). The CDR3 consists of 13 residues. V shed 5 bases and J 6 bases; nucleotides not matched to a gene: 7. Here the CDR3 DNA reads TGTGCCAGCAGCGAGGAAGGGACAGTCGAGCAGTACGTC. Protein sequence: CASSEEGTVEQYV.

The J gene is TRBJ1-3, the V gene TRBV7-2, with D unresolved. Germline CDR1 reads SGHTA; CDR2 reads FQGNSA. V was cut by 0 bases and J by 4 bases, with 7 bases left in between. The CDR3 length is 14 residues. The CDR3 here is CASSLASLGNTIYF. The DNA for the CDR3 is TGTGCCAGCAGCTTAGCTTCTCTGGGAAACACCATATATTTT. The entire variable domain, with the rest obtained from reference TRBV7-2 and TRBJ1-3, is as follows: GAGVSQSPSNKVTEKGKDVELRCDPISGHTALYWYRQSLGQGLEFLIYFQGNSAPDKSGLPSDRFSAERTGGSVSTLTIQRTQQEDSAVYLCASSLASLGNTIYFGEGSWLTVV.

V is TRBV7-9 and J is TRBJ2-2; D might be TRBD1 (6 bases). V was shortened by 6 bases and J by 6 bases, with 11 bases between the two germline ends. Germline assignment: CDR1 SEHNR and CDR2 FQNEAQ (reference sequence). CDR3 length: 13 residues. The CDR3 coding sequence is TGTGCCAGCAGTTACAGGGATCCCGGGGAGCTGTTTTTT. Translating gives CASSYRDPGELFF.

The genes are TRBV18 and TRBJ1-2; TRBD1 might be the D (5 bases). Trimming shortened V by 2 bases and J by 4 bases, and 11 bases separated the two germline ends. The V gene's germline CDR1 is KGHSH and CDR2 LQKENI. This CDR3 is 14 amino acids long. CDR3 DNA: TGTGCCAGCTCACCAACGGACGGGGGCTATGGCTACACCTTC. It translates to CASSPTDGGYGYTF. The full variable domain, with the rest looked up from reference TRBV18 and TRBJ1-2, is NAGVMQNPRHLVRRRGQEARLRCSPMKGHSHVYWYRQLPEEGLKFMVYLQKENIIDESGMPKERFSAEFPKEGPSILRIQQVVRGDSAAYFCASSPTDGGYGYTFGSGTRLTVV.

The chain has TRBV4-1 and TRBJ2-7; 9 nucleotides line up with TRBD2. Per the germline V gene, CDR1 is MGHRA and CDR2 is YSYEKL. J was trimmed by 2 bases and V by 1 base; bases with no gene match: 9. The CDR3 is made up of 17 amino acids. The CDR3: CASSQAFAGGPPYEQYF. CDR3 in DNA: TGCGCCAGCAGCCAAGCTTTCGCGGGAGGGCCTCCCTACGAGCAGTACTTC.

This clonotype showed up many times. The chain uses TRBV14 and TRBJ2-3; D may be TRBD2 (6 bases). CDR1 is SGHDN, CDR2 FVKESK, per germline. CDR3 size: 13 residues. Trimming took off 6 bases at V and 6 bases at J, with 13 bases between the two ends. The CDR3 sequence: CASSRDFSDTQYF. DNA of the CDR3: TGTGCCAGCAGTCGGGACTTTTCGGATACGCAGTATTTT.

CDR3 sequence (DNA): TGCAGTGCTAGTTCTACAGGGGCTATCACCGGGGAGCTGTTTTTT. Its protein product is CSASSTGAITGELFF. The genes are TRBV20-1 and TRBJ2-2, with TRBD1 identical over 7 bases. The CDR3 spans 15 residues. The V and J ends lost 3 bases and 4 bases, in that order; junction bases with no gene match: 8. Germline V lookup: CDR1 DFQATT, CDR2 SNEGSKA (reference sequence).

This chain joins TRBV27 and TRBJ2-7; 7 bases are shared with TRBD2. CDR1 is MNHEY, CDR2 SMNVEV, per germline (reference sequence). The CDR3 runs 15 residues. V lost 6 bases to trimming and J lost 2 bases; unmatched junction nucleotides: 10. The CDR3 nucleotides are TGTGCCAGCAGCAAAACGGGACTACTAGCCTACGAGCAGTACTTC. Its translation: CASSKTGLLAYEQYF.

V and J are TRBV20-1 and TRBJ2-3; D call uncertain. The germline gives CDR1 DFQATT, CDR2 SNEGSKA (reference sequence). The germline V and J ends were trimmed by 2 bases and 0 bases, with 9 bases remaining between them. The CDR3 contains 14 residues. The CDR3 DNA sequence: TGCAGTGCTAGATATCTACCAAGCACAGATACGCAGTATTTT. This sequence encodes CSARYLPSTDTQYF.

The CDR3 is CASSPPGLGSQPQHF. DNA for the CDR3: TGTGCCAGCTCACCACCGGGTCTGGGTAGCCAGCCCCAGCATTTT. This chain uses TRBV18 with TRBJ1-5; D is unresolved. From germline, CDR1 is KGHSH and CDR2 LQKENI. The CDR3 length is 15 residues. The V and J ends lost 0 bases and 7 bases respectively, with 13 bases between them.

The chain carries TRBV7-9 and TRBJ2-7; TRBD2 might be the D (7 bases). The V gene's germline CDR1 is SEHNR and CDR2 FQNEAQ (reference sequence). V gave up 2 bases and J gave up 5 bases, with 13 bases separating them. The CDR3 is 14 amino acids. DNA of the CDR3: TGTGCCAGCAGCTTATTGGGCGGGGGCAACGAGCAGTACGTC. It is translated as CASSLLGGGNEQYV.

The CDR3 DNA reads TGTGCCAGCAGCTTAAAGTTAGCGGGGGGGCTTCCCAATGAGCAGTTCTTC. Translated: CASSLKLAGGLPNEQFF. The J gene is TRBJ2-1, the V gene TRBV7-2; 11 bases are shared with TRBD2. Germline assignment: CDR1 SGHTA and CDR2 FQGNSA. The CDR3 consists of 17 residues. With 2 bases clipped from V and 6 bases from J, the junction kept 9 bases outside the gene matches.

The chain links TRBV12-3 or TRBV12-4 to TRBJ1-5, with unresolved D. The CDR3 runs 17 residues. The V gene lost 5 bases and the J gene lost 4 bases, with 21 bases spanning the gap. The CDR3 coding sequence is TGTGCCAGCAGTCCCAGGAGTTGGCAGGCAGAAAATCAGCCCCAGCATTTT. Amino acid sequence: CASSPRSWQAENQPQHF.

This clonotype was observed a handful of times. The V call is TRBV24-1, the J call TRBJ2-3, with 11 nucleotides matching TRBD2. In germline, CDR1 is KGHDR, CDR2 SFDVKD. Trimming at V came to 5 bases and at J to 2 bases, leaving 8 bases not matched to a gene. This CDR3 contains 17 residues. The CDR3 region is CATSVNPGLADTDTQYF. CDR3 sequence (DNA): TGTGCCACCAGTGTTAATCCGGGACTAGCGGACACAGATACGCAGTATTTT.

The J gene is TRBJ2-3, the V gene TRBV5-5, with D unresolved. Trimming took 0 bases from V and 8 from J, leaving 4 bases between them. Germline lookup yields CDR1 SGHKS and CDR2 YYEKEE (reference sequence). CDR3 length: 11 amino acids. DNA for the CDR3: TGTGCCAGCAGCTTGGATGTTACGCAGTATTTT. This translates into CASSLDVTQYF.

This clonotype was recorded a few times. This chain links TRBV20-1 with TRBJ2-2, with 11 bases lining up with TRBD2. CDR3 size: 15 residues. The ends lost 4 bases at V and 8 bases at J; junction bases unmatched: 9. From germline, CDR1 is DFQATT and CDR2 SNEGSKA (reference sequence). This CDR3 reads CSATLSGRASGELFF. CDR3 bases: TGCAGTGCTACCCTTAGCGGGAGGGCCTCAGGGGAGCTGTTTTTT.

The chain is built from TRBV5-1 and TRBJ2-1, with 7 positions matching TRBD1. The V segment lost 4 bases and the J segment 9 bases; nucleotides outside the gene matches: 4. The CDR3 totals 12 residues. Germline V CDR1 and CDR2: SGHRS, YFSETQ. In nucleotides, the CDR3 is TGCGCCAGCAGCCGGGACAGCATTGAGCAGTTCTTC. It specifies CASSRDSIEQFF.

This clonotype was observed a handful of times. The CDR3 DNA reads as TGTGCCAGCAGCCAAGTACCTATAGTAAATGAGCAGTTCTTC. Translated, it gives CASSQVPIVNEQFF. The V call is TRBV3-1, the J call TRBJ2-1; D uncertain. There are 14 residues in the CDR3. Germline loops: CDR1 LGHDT, CDR2 YNNKEL (reference sequence). Trimming shortened V by 1 base and J by 7 bases, and 11 bases separated the two germline ends.

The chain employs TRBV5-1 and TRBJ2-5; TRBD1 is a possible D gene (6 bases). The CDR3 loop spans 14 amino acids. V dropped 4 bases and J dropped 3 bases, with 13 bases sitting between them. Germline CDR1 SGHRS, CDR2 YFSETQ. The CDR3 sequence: CASSLRDNKETQYF. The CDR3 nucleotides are TGCGCCAGCAGCCTCCGGGACAATAAAGAGACCCAGTACTTC.

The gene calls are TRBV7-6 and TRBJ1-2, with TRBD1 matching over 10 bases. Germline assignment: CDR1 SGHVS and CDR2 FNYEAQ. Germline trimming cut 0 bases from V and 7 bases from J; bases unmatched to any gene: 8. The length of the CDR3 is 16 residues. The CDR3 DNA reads TGTGCCAGCAGCTTAGCGGCTGGGACAGGGGAAAGTGGCTACACCTTC. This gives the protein CASSLAAGTGESGYTF.